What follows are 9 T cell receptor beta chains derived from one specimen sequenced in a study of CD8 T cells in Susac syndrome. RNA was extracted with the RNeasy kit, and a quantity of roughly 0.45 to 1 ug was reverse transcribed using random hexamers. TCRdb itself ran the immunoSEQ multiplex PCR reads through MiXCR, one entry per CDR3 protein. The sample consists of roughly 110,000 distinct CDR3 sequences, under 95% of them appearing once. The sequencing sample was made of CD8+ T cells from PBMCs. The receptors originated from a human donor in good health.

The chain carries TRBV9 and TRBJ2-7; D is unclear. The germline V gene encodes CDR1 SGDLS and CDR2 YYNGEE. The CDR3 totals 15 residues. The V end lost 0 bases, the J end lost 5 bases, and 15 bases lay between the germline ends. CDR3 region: CASSVAGVFRDEQYF. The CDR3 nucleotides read TGTGCCAGCAGCGTAGCCGGCGTATTTAGGGACGAGCAGTACTTC. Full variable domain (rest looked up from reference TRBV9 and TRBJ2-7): DSGVTQTPKHLITATGQRVTLRCSPRSGDLSVYWYQQSLDQGLQFLIQYYNGEERAKGNILERFSAQQFPDLHSELNLSSLELGDSALYFCASSVAGVFRDEQYFGPGTRLTVT.

The CDR3 protein is CSGSPTGGATDTQYF. The CDR3 region has the DNA TGCAGTGGGAGCCCGACAGGGGGCGCGACAGATACGCAGTATTTT. The V gene is TRBV20-1, the J gene TRBJ2-3, with 10 bases matching TRBD1. V lost 7 bases and J lost 3; bases outside the gene matches: 10. Per the germline V gene, CDR1 is DFQATT and CDR2 is SNEGSKA (reference sequence). The length of the CDR3 is 15 residues.

The CDR3 spells CASSYSRVGATPAFNTGELFF. The CDR3 coding sequence is TGTGCCAGCAGTTACTCGAGGGTCGGTGCTACCCCCGCATTTAACACCGGGGAGCTGTTTTTT. The chain couples TRBV6-5 to TRBJ2-2; maybe TRBD2 (5 bases). V gave up 0 bases and J gave up 2 bases, with 25 bases separating them. Germline CDR1 is MNHEY and CDR2 is SVGAGI. This CDR3 region has 21 residues.

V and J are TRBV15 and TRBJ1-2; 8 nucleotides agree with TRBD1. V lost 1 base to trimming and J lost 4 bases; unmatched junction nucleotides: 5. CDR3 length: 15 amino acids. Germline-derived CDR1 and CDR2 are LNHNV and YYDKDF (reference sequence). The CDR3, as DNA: TGTGCCACCAGCAGAGGTTCAGGGGGCGTCTATGGCTACACCTTC. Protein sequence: CATSRGSGGVYGYTF.

The CDR3 loop is CSARGQAGGRHEQYF. DNA for the CDR3: TGCAGTGCTAGAGGGCAAGCGGGAGGACGGCACGAGCAGTACTTC. The chain links TRBV20-1 to TRBJ2-7; 9 positions match TRBD2. From germline, CDR1 is DFQATT and CDR2 SNEGSKA (reference sequence). The junction had 9 bases not matched to a gene; V was cut back by 1 base and J by 5 bases. This CDR3 has 15 residues.

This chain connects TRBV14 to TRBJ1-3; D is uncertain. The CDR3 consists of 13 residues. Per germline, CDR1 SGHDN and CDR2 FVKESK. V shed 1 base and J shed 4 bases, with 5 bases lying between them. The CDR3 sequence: CASSQVTGNTIYF. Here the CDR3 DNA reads TGTGCCAGCAGCCAAGTAACCGGAAACACCATATATTTT.

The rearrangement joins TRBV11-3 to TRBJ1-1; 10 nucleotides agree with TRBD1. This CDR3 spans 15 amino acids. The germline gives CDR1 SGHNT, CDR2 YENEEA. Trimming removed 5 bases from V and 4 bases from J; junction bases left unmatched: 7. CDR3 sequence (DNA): TGTGCCAGCAGCCGGGGACAGGGGCCTACCACTGAAGCTTTCTTT. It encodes CASSRGQGPTTEAFF.

The CDR3 is CASRPEANYGYTF. The DNA of the CDR3 is TGTGCCAGCCGCCCCGAAGCTAACTATGGCTACACCTTC. The chain has TRBV6-2 or TRBV6-3 and TRBJ1-2; D remains unclear. The CDR3 consists of 13 residues. Looked up from germline, CDR1 is MNHEY and CDR2 is SVGEGT. Trimming removed 8 bases from V and 0 bases from J, with 10 bases in between.

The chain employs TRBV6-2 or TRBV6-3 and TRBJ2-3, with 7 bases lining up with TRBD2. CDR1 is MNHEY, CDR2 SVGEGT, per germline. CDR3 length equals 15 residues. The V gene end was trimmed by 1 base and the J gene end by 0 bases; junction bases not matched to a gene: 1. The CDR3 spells CASSYLLASTDTQYF. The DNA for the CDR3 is TGTGCCAGCAGTTACTTACTAGCGAGCACAGATACGCAGTATTTT.